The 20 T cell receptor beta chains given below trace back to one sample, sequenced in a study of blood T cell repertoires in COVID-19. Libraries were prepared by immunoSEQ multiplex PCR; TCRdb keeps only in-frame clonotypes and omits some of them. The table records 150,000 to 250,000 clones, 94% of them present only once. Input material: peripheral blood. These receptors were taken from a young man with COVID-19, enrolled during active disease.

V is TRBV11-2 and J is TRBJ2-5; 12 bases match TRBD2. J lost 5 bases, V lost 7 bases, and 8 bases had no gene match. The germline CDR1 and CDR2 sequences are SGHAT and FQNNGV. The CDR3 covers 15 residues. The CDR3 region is CASTTGLAGWETQYF. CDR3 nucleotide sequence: TGTGCCAGCACAACAGGACTAGCGGGGTGGGAGACCCAGTACTTC.

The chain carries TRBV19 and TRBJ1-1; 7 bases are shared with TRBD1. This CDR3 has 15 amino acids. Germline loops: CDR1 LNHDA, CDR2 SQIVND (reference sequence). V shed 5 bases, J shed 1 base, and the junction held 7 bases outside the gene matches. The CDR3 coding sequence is TGTGCCAGTAGTGAGAGACAGGGTCAGAACACTGAAGCTTTCTTT. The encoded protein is CASSERQGQNTEAFF.

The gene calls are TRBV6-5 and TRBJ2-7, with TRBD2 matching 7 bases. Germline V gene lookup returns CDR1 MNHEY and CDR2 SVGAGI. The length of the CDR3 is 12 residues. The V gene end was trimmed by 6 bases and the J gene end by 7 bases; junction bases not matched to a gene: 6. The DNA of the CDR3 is TGTGCCAGCAGCCTGGGGGGGTTGGAGCAGTACTTC. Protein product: CASSLGGLEQYF.

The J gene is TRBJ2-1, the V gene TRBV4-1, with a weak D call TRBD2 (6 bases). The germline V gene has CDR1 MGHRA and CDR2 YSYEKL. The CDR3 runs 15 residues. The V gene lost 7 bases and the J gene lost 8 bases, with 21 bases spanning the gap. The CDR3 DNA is TGCGCCAGCAAAAAGTTCACCTCGGGGGTGTATGAGCAGTTCTTC. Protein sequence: CASKKFTSGVYEQFF.

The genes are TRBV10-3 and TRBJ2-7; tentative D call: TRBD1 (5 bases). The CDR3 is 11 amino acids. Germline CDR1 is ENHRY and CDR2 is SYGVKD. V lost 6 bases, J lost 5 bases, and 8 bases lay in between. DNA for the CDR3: TGTGCCATCAGCGGACACGACGAGCAGTACTTC. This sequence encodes CAISGHDEQYF.

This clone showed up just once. CDR3 in DNA: TGTGCCAGCAGCTTAGTAGCGGGTCCAGATACGCAGTATTTT. It codes for CASSLVAGPDTQYF. The J gene is TRBJ2-3, the V gene TRBV13, with 7 bases fitting TRBD2. V lost 1 base, J lost 4 bases, and 2 bases stayed unmatched. In germline, CDR1 is PRHDT, CDR2 FYEKMQ (reference sequence). CDR3 length equals 14 residues.

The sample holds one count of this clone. The CDR3 coding sequence is TGCGCCAGCAGCGGGGGACTAGCGGGGGAAGAGACCCAGTACTTC. Protein sequence: CASSGGLAGEETQYF. The genes are TRBV5-1 and TRBJ2-5, with 14 bases aligning to TRBD2. The CDR3 is 15 residues long. The V gene end was trimmed by 4 bases and the J gene end by 3 bases; junction bases not matched to a gene: 2. The germline V gene encodes CDR1 SGHRS and CDR2 YFSETQ.

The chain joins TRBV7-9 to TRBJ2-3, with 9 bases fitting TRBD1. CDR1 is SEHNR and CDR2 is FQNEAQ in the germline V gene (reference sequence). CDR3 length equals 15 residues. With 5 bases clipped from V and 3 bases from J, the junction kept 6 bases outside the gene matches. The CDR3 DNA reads TGTGCCAGCAGCCAAACAGGACAGGGGACAGATACGCAGTATTTT. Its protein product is CASSQTGQGTDTQYF.

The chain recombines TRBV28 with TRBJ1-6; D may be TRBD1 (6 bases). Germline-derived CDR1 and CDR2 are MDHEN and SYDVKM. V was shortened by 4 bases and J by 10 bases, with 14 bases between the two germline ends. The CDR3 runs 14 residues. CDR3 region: CASSWGGGVSPLHF. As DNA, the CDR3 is TGTGCCAGCAGTTGGGGAGGGGGAGTATCACCCCTCCACTTT.

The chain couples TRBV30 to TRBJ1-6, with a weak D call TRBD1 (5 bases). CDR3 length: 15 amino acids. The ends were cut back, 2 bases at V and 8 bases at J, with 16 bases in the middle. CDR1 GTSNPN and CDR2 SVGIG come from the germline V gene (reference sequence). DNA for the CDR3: TGTGCCTGGAGTCTAGGGGCAGTCATGGATTCACCCCTCCACTTT. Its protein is CAWSLGAVMDSPLHF.

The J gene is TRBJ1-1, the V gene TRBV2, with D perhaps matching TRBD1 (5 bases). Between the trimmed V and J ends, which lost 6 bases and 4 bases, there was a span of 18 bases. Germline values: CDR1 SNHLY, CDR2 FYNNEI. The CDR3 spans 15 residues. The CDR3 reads CASRSPGSLITEAFF. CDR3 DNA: TGTGCCAGCAGGTCCCCAGGGTCGCTAATCACTGAAGCTTTCTTT. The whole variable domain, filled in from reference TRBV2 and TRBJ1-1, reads EPEVTQTPSHQVTQMGQEVILRCVPISNHLYFYWYRQILGQKVEFLVSFYNNEISEKSEIFDDQFSVERPDGSNFTLKIRSTKLEDSAMYFCASRSPGSLITEAFFGQGTRLTVV.

As DNA, the CDR3 is TGTGCCAGCAGTTACAGGACAGGGGGCGATGGCTACACCTTC. As protein: CASSYRTGGDGYTF. The V gene is TRBV6-5, the J gene TRBJ1-2, with 11 bases that match TRBD1. Per germline, CDR1 MNHEY and CDR2 SVGAGI. Losses at the gene ends were 2 bases for V and 6 bases for J; bases not matched to a gene: 2. The CDR3 extends over 14 amino acids.

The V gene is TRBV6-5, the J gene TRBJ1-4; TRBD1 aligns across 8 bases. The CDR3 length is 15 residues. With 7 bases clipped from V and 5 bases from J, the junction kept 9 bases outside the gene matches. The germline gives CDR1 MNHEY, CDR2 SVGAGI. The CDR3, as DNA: TGTGCCAGCAACACTAGGACAGGGCCAAATGAAAAACTGTTTTTT. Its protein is CASNTRTGPNEKLFF.

CDR3: CASSVLAGGLADEQFF. Here the CDR3 DNA reads TGTGCCAGCAGCGTCTTAGCGGGGGGGCTCGCTGATGAGCAGTTCTTC. This chain connects TRBV9 to TRBJ2-1; the match to TRBD2 covers 11 bases. The germline V gene encodes CDR1 SGDLS and CDR2 YYNGEE. V was pared by 2 bases and J by 8 bases, with 9 bases of the junction left unmatched. The CDR3 contains 16 residues.

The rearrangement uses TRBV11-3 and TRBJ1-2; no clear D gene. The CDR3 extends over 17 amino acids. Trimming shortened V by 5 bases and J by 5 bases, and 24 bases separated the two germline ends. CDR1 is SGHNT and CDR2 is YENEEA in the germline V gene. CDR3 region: CASSALAPWTEIYGYTF. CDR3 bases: TGTGCCAGCAGCGCCCTAGCCCCCTGGACGGAAATTTATGGCTACACCTTC.

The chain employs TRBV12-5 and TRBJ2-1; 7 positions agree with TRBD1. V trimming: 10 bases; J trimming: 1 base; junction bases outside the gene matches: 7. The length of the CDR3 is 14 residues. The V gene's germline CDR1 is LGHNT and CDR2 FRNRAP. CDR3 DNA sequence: TGTGCTACCTCGGGACAGCCTTCCTACAATGAGCAGTTCTTC. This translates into CATSGQPSYNEQFF.

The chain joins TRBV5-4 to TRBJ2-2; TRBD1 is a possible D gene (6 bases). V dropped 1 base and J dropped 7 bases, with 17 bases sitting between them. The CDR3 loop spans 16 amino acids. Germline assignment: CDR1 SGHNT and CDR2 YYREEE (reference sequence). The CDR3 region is CASSLSRGGDGGELFF. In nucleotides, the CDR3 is TGTGCCAGCAGCTTGTCCCGAGGGGGAGACGGCGGGGAGCTGTTTTTT.

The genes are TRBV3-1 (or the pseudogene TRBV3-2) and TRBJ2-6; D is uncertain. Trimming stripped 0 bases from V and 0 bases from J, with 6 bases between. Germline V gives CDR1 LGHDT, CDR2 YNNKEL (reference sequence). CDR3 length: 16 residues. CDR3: CASSQEGASGANVLTF. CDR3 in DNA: TGTGCCAGCAGCCAAGAAGGAGCCTCTGGGGCCAACGTCCTGACTTTC.

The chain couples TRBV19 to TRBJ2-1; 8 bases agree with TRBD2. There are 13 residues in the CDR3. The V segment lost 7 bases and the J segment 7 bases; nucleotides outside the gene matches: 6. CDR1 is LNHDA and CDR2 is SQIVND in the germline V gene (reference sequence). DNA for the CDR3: TGTGCCAGTACATCGGGGGGGCCAAATGAGCAGTTCTTC. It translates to CASTSGGPNEQFF.

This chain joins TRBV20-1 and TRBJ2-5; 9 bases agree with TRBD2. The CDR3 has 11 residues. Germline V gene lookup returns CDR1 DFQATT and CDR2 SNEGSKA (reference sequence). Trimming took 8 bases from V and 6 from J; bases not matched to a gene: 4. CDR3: CSLLAGQTQYF. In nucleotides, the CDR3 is TGCAGTCTTCTAGCGGGACAGACCCAGTACTTC.